This T cell receptor (beta chain) derives from a study of T cell repertoires in ileal Crohn's disease. Findings of the study overall: Clonality above 26.8% at surgery always came with endoscopic recurrence.

Germline loops: CDR1 LNHDA, CDR2 SQIVND (reference sequence). CDR3 length equals 13 residues. This clone was seen a single time. No antigen is known for it. One end of the junction varies from germline; a read error may be responsible. Included were adult ileal or ileocolonic Crohn's patients indicated for ileocolonic resection. Here immunoSEQ multiplex PCR was the method, and the copy in TCRdb shows in-frame clones only, minus some. Seen here are 15,000 to 20,000 clones, approximately 94% observed once, and the top ten hold roughly 3.5%. This sequence was found in an adult with Crohn's disease. The sequenced material came from ileal tissue. The genes are TRBV19 and TRBJ1-6; D is possibly TRBD1 (5 bases). The CDR3 protein is CAGSLTQGSALHF. CDR3 nucleotide sequence: TGTGCCGGTAGCCTAACGCAGGGTTCGGCCCTCCACTTT. Drawing the rest from reference TRBV19 and TRBJ1-6, the complete variable domain is DGGITQSPKYLFRKEGQNVTLSCEQNLNHDAMYWYRQDPGQGLRLIYYSQIVNDFQKGDIAEGYSVSREKKESFPLTVTSAQKNPTAFYLCAGSLTQGSALHFGNGTRLTVT.